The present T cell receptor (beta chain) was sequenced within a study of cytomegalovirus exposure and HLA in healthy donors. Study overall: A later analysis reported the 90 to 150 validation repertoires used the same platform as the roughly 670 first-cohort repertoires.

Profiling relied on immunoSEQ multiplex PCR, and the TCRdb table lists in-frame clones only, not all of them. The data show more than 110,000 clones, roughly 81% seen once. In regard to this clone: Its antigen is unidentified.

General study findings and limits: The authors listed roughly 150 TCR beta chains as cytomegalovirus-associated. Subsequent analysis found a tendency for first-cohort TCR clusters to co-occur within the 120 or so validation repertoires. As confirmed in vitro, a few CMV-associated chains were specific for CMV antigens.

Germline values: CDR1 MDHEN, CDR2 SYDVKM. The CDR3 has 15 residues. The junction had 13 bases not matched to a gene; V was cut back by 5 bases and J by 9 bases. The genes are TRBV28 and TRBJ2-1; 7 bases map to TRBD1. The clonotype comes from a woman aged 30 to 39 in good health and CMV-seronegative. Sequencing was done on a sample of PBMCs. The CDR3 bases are TGTGCCAGCAGTATGGCCGGGACAGCCCGGGGTGAGCAGTTCTTC. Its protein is CASSMAGTARGEQFF.